Below are 20 T cell receptor beta chains sequenced from a single sample in a study of blood T cell repertoires in COVID-19. Produced via immunoSEQ multiplex PCR; TCRdb's table is partial and in-frame only. The table includes about 55,000 clones, over 80% detected once. Sequencing input: peripheral blood. The receptors were gathered from a man in his forties with COVID-19, enrolled during active disease.

This clone is a singleton in its sample. The chain uses TRBV4-2 and TRBJ2-1; perhaps TRBD2 as D (6 bases). Deletions cut 1 base from V and 4 bases from J, with 17 bases between. Germline CDR1 and CDR2: LGHNA and YNFKEQ. The CDR3 sequence is 17 residues long. This CDR3 is CASSQVGGPGRYNEQFF. In DNA, the CDR3 is TGTGCCAGCAGCCAAGTTGGAGGGCCTGGACGGTACAATGAGCAGTTCTTC.

The chain combines TRBV30 with TRBJ2-7; D is perhaps TRBD1 (6 bases). The CDR3 loop spans 13 amino acids. V dropped 5 bases and J dropped 5 bases, with 16 bases sitting between them. The germline V gene has CDR1 GTSNPN and CDR2 SVGIG (reference sequence). Here the CDR3 reads CAWGLVQGHEQYF. The CDR3 coding sequence is TGTGCCTGGGGCTTGGTTCAGGGGCACGAGCAGTACTTC.

The rearrangement links TRBV18 to TRBJ2-3; the match to TRBD2 covers 7 bases. Per the germline V gene, CDR1 is KGHSH and CDR2 is LQKENI. V shed 1 base, J shed 0 bases, and the junction held 4 bases outside the gene matches. The CDR3 runs to 16 residues. This CDR3 is CASSPLPGRSTDTQYF. As DNA, the CDR3 is TGTGCCAGCTCACCACTCCCCGGGAGGAGCACAGATACGCAGTATTTT. Based on the CDR3 plus reference TRBV18 and TRBJ2-3, the full variable domain is NAGVMQNPRHLVRRRGQEARLRCSPMKGHSHVYWYRQLPEEGLKFMVYLQKENIIDESGMPKERFSAEFPKEGPSILRIQQVVRGDSAAYFCASSPLPGRSTDTQYFGPGTRLTVL.

V is TRBV25-1 and J is TRBJ2-3, with TRBD1 matching over 7 bases. Germline CDR1 reads MGHDK; CDR2 reads SYGVNS. The CDR3 spans 15 residues. V shed 3 bases, J shed 4 bases, and the junction held 7 bases outside the gene matches. CDR3 sequence (DNA): TGTGCCAGCAGTGACTCCGGGACAGTGGCAGATACGCAGTATTTT. Translating it yields CASSDSGTVADTQYF. The variable domain in full, completed from reference TRBV25-1 and TRBJ2-3, reads EADIYQTPRYLVIGTGKKITLECSQTMGHDKMYWYQQDPGMELHLIHYSYGVNSTEKGDLSSESTVSRIRTEHFPLTLESARPSHTSQYLCASSDSGTVADTQYFGPGTRLTVL.

The chain uses TRBV3-1 (or the pseudogene TRBV3-2) and TRBJ1-3; D perhaps matches TRBD1 (5 bases). The germline V gene encodes CDR1 LGHDT and CDR2 YNNKEL (reference sequence). The germline V and J ends were trimmed by 2 bases and 2 bases, with 7 bases remaining between them. The CDR3 consists of 14 residues. The CDR3 protein is CASSQSGTGNTIYF. CDR3 DNA: TGTGCCAGCAGCCAATCAGGGACTGGAAACACCATATATTTT.

V and J are TRBV28 and TRBJ1-2, with a tentative D call TRBD1 (5 bases). Germline loops: CDR1 MDHEN, CDR2 SYDVKM. The CDR3 totals 12 residues. Trimming took 6 bases from V and 5 from J, leaving 10 bases between them. This CDR3 is CASSPKGYGYTF. The CDR3 DNA reads as TGTGCCAGCAGCCCGAAGGGGTATGGCTACACCTTC.

This clone showed up just once. The chain employs TRBV18 and TRBJ2-5; 9 nucleotides align to TRBD2. The CDR3 has 15 residues. CDR1 KGHSH and CDR2 LQKENI come from the germline V gene. J lost 5 bases, V lost 3 bases, and 7 bases had no gene match. CDR3 nucleotides: TGTGCCAGCTCACCCCCGGGACTAGCAAGGGAGACCCAGTACTTC. Amino acids: CASSPPGLARETQYF.

The chain links TRBV4-1 to TRBJ1-1; D is uncertain. This CDR3 contains 13 residues. Trimming shortened V by 1 base and J by 8 bases, and 11 bases separated the two germline ends. The V gene's germline CDR1 is MGHRA and CDR2 YSYEKL. CDR3 sequence: CASSQVAASEAFF. CDR3 nucleotides: TGCGCCAGCAGCCAAGTCGCCGCAAGCGAAGCTTTCTTT.

V usage is TRBV28 and J usage is TRBJ2-3; TRBD2 aligns across 10 bases. The V gene end was trimmed by 6 bases and the J gene end by 5 bases; junction bases not matched to a gene: 11. The CDR3 is 16 amino acids. From germline, CDR1 is MDHEN and CDR2 SYDVKM. The CDR3 reads CASRGASGGFGDTQYF. CDR3 bases: TGTGCCAGCAGGGGGGCTAGCGGGGGCTTTGGAGATACGCAGTATTTT.

This clone was recorded a few times. This chain connects TRBV2 to TRBJ1-2, with 12 bases that match TRBD1. The CDR3 loop spans 15 amino acids. The germline V gene has CDR1 SNHLY and CDR2 FYNNEI. The V and J ends lost 4 bases and 5 bases, in that order; junction bases with no gene match: 5. CDR3 sequence (DNA): TGTGCCAGCAGTGGGGGGACAGGGGGCGCATATGGCTACACCTTC. Translating gives CASSGGTGGAYGYTF. Using reference TRBV2 and TRBJ1-2 for the parts outside the CDR3, the full variable domain is EPEVTQTPSHQVTQMGQEVILRCVPISNHLYFYWYRQILGQKVEFLVSFYNNEISEKSEIFDDQFSVERPDGSNFTLKIRSTKLEDSAMYFCASSGGTGGAYGYTFGSGTRLTVV.

The chain is built from TRBV6-2 or TRBV6-3 and TRBJ2-1; 16 positions agree with TRBD2. From germline, CDR1 is MNHEY and CDR2 SVGEGT. The CDR3 is made up of 16 amino acids. The ends lost 2 bases at V and 10 bases at J; junction bases unmatched: 5. The CDR3 loop reads CASSYSGTSGRAEQFF. The CDR3 DNA follows: TGTGCCAGCAGTTACAGCGGGACTAGCGGGAGGGCCGAGCAGTTCTTC.

This clone was seen only once. The chain couples TRBV7-9 to TRBJ2-1; D is unresolved. V lost 5 bases and J 1 base, leaving 9 bases between the germline ends. Germline lookup yields CDR1 SEHNR and CDR2 FQNEAQ (reference sequence). The CDR3 is 14 amino acids. In DNA, the CDR3 is TGTGCCAGCAGCCACCCAGTTTCCTACAATGAGCAGTTCTTC. Encoded protein: CASSHPVSYNEQFF.

The rearrangement joins TRBV7-2 to TRBJ2-7; 8 bases are shared with TRBD2. V was clipped by 5 bases and J by 2 bases; unmatched bases: 5. Germline CDR1 and CDR2: SGHTA and FQGNSA. The CDR3 consists of 14 residues. In nucleotides, the CDR3 is TGTGCCAGCAGCCGGGACGGGGGGGCCTACGAGCAGTACTTC. This codes for CASSRDGGAYEQYF.

The V and J genes are TRBV11-2 and TRBJ2-1; D gene uncertain. Deletions cut 4 bases from V and 0 bases from J, with 10 bases between. Germline V gives CDR1 SGHAT, CDR2 FQNNGV. The CDR3 spans 15 residues. This CDR3 reads CASSSPVLSYNEQFF. For the CDR3, the DNA is TGTGCCAGCAGCTCCCCCGTTCTCTCCTACAATGAGCAGTTCTTC.

This clone was detected a few times. The rearrangement uses TRBV6-2 or TRBV6-3 and TRBJ2-3, with a weak D call TRBD1 (5 bases). The CDR3 totals 12 residues. Germline CDR1 reads MNHEY; CDR2 reads SVGEGT. With 6 bases removed from V and 9 bases from J, the gap between germline ends came to 13 bases. CDR3 protein: CASSFRDATQYF. CDR3 bases: TGTGCCAGCAGCTTCAGGGATGCAACGCAGTATTTT.

The CDR3 DNA reads TGTGCCAGCAGCTCGCAGGCGAACACTGAAGCTTTCTTT. It codes for CASSSQANTEAFF. V and J are TRBV7-9 and TRBJ1-1; D is undetermined. Trimming cost V 4 bases and J 1 base, with 7 bases left between them. Germline assignment: CDR1 SEHNR and CDR2 FQNEAQ (reference sequence). The CDR3 has 13 residues.

This sequence joins TRBV20-1 and TRBJ2-7; D is possibly TRBD1 (5 bases). Germline values: CDR1 DFQATT, CDR2 SNEGSKA (reference sequence). Trimming removed 3 bases at V and 5 bases at J, with 14 bases between. The CDR3 consists of 13 residues. This CDR3 reads CSASLQGRNEQYF. CDR3 coding DNA: TGCAGTGCTAGTTTGCAGGGCCGAAACGAGCAGTACTTC.

The rearrangement links TRBV3-1 (or the pseudogene TRBV3-2) to TRBJ2-5; TRBD2 matches at 14 bases. The CDR3 is 18 amino acids. Germline loops: CDR1 LGHDT, CDR2 YNNKEL (reference sequence). V lost 0 bases to trimming and J lost 4 bases; unmatched junction nucleotides: 7. CDR3 nucleotides: TGTGCCAGCAGCCAAGATAGGCCCGGACTAGCGGGAGGAGAGACCCAGTACTTC. Residues: CASSQDRPGLAGGETQYF.

Here the CDR3 reads CAISGTGGPQDTQYF. DNA for the CDR3: TGTGCCATCAGTGGGACAGGGGGGCCGCAAGATACGCAGTATTTT. This rearrangement joins TRBV10-3 to TRBJ2-3, with 10 bases aligning to TRBD1. V dropped 4 bases and J dropped 5; count of bases not matched to a gene: 6. The CDR3 loop spans 15 amino acids. Germline-derived CDR1 and CDR2 are ENHRY and SYGVKD.

The chain joins TRBV27 to TRBJ1-2; 9 nucleotides line up with TRBD1. J gave up 4 bases and V 10 bases, and 10 bases lay outside the gene matches. The CDR3 is 14 amino acids. CDR1 is MNHEY and CDR2 is SMNVEV in the germline V gene (reference sequence). CDR3 residues: CATGPGQGVYGYTF. The CDR3 bases are TGTGCCACCGGCCCGGGACAGGGAGTCTATGGCTACACCTTC.